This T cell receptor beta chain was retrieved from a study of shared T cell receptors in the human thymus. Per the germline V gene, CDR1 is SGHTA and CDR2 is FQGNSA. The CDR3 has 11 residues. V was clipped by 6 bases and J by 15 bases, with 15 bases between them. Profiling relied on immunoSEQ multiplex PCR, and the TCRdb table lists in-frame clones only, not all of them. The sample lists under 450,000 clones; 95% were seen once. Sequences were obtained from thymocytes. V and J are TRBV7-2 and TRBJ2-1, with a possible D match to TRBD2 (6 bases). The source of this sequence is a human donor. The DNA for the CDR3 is TGTGCCAGCAGGATACTAGCTCGGCCGTTCTTC. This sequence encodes CASRILARPFF.